This TCR beta chain emerged from a study of T cell responses to AZD1222 COVID-19 vaccine. The V gene's germline CDR1 is MDHEN and CDR2 SYDVKM. The CDR3 loop spans 11 amino acids. Trimming pared 4 bases from V and 4 bases from J, leaving 1 base between. About this clone itself: The antigen is not known.

Regarding the study as a whole: Vaccine-associated CD4 TCRs spanned spike, dominant at 160-218 and 743-854.

TCRdb keeps only in-frame clones here, not all; method: immunoSEQ multiplex PCR. The sample yields around 140,000 clones, approximately 92% seen once. The clonotype originates from an adult in good health. Sample: peripheral blood, taken on day 0 of AZD1222 vaccination. This chain links TRBV28 with TRBJ2-2, with D unresolved. The CDR3 DNA reads as TGTGCCAGCAGTTCCACCGGGGAGCTGTTTTTT. This encodes CASSSTGELFF.